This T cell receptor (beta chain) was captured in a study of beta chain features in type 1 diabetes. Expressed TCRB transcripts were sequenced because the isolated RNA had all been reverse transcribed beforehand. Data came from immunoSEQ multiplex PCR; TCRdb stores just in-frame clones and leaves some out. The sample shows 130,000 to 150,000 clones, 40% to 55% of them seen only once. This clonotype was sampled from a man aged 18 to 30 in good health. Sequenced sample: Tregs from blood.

CDR3 nucleotide sequence: TGTGCCAGCAGCCAACAGACGAGGCAGGGCAATGAGCAGTTCTTC. Its translation is CASSQQTRQGNEQFF. The gene calls are TRBV2 and TRBJ2-1, with D possibly being TRBD1 (5 bases). CDR1 is SNHLY, CDR2 FYNNEI, per germline. V lost 6 bases and J lost 6, with 18 bases in between. CDR3 length: 15 amino acids.